This T cell receptor beta chain comes out of a study of CD8+ T cells in alopecia areata. Study results and caveats: Any link of baseline CD8+ expansion to response, resting on one nonresponder, remains uncertain.

The length of the CDR3 is 12 residues. Germline V gene lookup returns CDR1 SQVTM and CDR2 ANQGSEA. J was trimmed by 4 bases and V by 5 bases; bases with no gene match: 3. Note on this clone: The target antigen is unknown. The identical CDR3 is also encoded by other nucleotide sequences in the sample.

The sample's treatment: oral pan-JAK inhibitor, 5-10 mg twice daily. Once RNA had been extracted, it was reverse transcribed into cDNA to act as the sequencing template. Only in-frame clones appear in the TCRdb table, and some are missing; sequencing was by immunoSEQ multiplex PCR. The sample has 35,000 to 45,000 clones; roughly 92% are singletons. The clonotype was recovered from a human donor with alopecia areata. The material sequenced was CD8+ T cells sorted from blood, taken at week 24, from a patient treated with tofacitinib. The chain combines TRBV29-1 with TRBJ2-7, with 9 bases lining up with TRBD1. The CDR3 loop is CSVKGQGYEQYF. In nucleotides, the CDR3 is TGCAGCGTTAAGGGACAGGGTTACGAGCAGTACTTC.